The clone carrying this T cell receptor beta chain was seen only a few times. What it binds is not known. Germline V lookup: CDR1 GTSNPN, CDR2 SVGIG (reference sequence). Trimming cost V 4 bases and J 2 bases; bases outside gene matches: 8. The CDR3 extends over 15 amino acids. The sample comes from a study of shared clonotypes between healthy human individuals. Turning to the study itself: There were three CD4 naive, three CD4 memory, two CD8 naive and one CD8 memory plates per donor.

Sequencing was performed with immunoSEQ multiplex PCR; in TCRdb, only in-frame clones are kept and a portion is missing. The sample lists more than 200,000 clones, 50% to 75% seen once, with over 8.5% in the top ten. Study results and caveats: Sequencing depth was a factor that was expected to affect clonotype sharing among donors.

The study enrolled healthy HIV-negative adults without recent acute infections or vaccinations as donors. This chain connects TRBV30 to TRBJ2-4, with 7 bases matching TRBD2. The receptor comes from a man aged 25 to 45 in good health. The sequenced sample consisted of memory CD4+ T cells sorted from blood. Subset noted: CD45RA-negative fraction. The CDR3 DNA reads TGTGCCTGGAAGAACGGGAGGAATACCAAAAACATTCAGTACTTC. This gives the protein CAWKNGRNTKNIQYF.